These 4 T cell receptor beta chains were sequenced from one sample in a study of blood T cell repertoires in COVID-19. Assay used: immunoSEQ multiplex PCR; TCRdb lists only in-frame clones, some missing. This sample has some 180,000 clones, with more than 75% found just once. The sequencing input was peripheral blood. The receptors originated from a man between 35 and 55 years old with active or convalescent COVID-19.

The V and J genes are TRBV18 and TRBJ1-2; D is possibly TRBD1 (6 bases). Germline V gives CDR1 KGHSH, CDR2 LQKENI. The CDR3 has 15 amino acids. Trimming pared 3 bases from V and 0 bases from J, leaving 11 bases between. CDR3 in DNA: TGTGCCAGCTCACCCTTACAGGGAGCTAACTATGGCTACACCTTC. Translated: CASSPLQGANYGYTF.

CDR3 coding DNA: TGTGCCAGCAGCCCTCTGGGACAGGGCCGGGAGCAGTACTTC. Amino acids: CASSPLGQGREQYF. The V gene is TRBV7-8, the J gene TRBJ2-7; 9 nucleotides match TRBD1. J was trimmed by 7 bases and V by 5 bases; bases with no gene match: 9. This CDR3 contains 14 residues. Germline values: CDR1 SGHVS, CDR2 FQNEAQ.

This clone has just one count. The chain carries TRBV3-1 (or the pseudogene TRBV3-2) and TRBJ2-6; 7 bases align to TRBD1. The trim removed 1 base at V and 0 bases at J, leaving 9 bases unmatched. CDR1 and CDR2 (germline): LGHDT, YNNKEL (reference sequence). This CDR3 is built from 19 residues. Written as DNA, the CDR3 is TGTGCCAGCAGCCAAGGGTGGGACAGATCCTTCTCTGGGGCCAACGTCCTGACTTTC. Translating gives CASSQGWDRSFSGANVLTF.

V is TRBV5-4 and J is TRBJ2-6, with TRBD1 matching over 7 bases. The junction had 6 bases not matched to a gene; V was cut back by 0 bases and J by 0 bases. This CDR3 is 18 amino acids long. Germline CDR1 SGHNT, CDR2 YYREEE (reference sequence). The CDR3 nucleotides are TGTGCCAGCAGCTTGGGGGACAGTACTCCCTCTGGGGCCAACGTCCTGACTTTC. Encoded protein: CASSLGDSTPSGANVLTF.